These 9 T cell receptor beta chains were all obtained from the same sample, sequenced in a study of human T cells and chemical hapten exposure (dated by TCRdb to the early 2020s). In light of the paper, this sample's time point label describes: healthy volunteer bleed at 2 weeks. Total RNA was extracted from unfractionated whole blood that had been collected in Tempus Blood RNA tubes. The receptor library was made with RACE. Sequencing was performed on a NextSeq 500. TCRdb reran the public reads through fastp at Q25 and MiXCR, keeping productive beta chains. Identical CDR3 proteins give one entry, which carries the most common genes and DNA. The sample table shows roughly 100,000 distinct CDR3 sequences, and around 8.8% are seen once. The top ten hold 2.9% of the sample. The sample consisted of whole blood. The receptors were sampled from a female donor in good health. Some clones in this sample may be carry-over from other donors' samples.

This clonotype has only a few counts. This chain uses TRBV19 with TRBJ2-1, with 7 bases identical to TRBD1. With V trimmed by 5 bases and J by 0 bases, 4 bases remained unmatched. Germline CDR1 reads LNHDA; CDR2 reads SQIVND (reference sequence). This CDR3 region has 15 residues. CDR3 bases: TGTGCCAGTAGTTCTCGGACAGGCTCCTACAATGAGCAGTTCTTC. It is translated as CASSSRTGSYNEQFF. Drawing the rest from reference TRBV19 and TRBJ2-1, the complete variable domain is DGGITQSPKYLFRKEGQNVTLSCEQNLNHDAMYWYRQDPGQGLRLIYYSQIVNDFQKGDIAEGYSVSREKKESFPLTVTSAQKNPTAFYLCASSSRTGSYNEQFFGPGTRLTVL.

The chain employs TRBV11-2 and TRBJ2-3; D is undetermined. Germline CDR1 is SGHAT and CDR2 is FQNNGV. This CDR3 is built from 14 residues. V was pared by 2 bases and J by 6 bases, with 12 bases between. CDR3 in amino acids: CASSLRLTPDTQYF. CDR3 bases: TGTGCCAGCAGCTTAAGACTGACCCCGGATACGCAGTATTTT.

This clonotype was seen more than once but under ten times. Here the CDR3 DNA reads TGTGCCAGCACTCTATTCACCGGGACAGGGACGACTGAAGCTTTCTTT. This translates into CASTLFTGTGTTEAFF. The chain joins TRBV7-9 to TRBJ1-1; 9 bases fit TRBD1. Germline assignment: CDR1 SEHNR and CDR2 FQNEAQ (reference sequence). V dropped 7 bases and J dropped 5; count of bases not matched to a gene: 14. CDR3 size: 16 residues.

V and J are TRBV6-1 and TRBJ2-7; TRBD1 matches 8 bases. The CDR3 covers 22 residues. Germline CDR1 and CDR2: MNHNS and SASEGT. J was trimmed by 4 bases and V by 6 bases; bases with no gene match: 32. CDR3 loop: CASRTGTGTSGPTFGNLYEQYF. Written as DNA, the CDR3 is TGTGCCAGCAGAACCGGGACAGGCACGTCGGGCCCCACATTCGGCAATCTTTACGAGCAGTACTTC.

The chain uses TRBV3-1 and TRBJ1-5; D is ambiguous. V was trimmed by 1 base and J by 7 bases, leaving 11 bases between them. The CDR3 covers 14 residues. Germline CDR1 reads LGHDT; CDR2 reads YNNKEL (reference sequence). The CDR3 coding sequence is TGTGCCAGCAGCCAAGGTTGGAGTGGGCAGCCCCAGCATTTT. The encoded protein is CASSQGWSGQPQHF.

This clonotype was seen many times. The chain employs TRBV29-1 and TRBJ1-4, with 11 bases fitting TRBD1. The length of the CDR3 is 15 residues. Germline lookup yields CDR1 SQVTM and CDR2 ANQGSEA. V was pared by 6 bases and J by 7 bases, with 10 bases of the junction left unmatched. The CDR3: CSVRTGGTFSEKLFF. The CDR3 coding sequence is TGCAGCGTCAGGACAGGGGGCACGTTCTCTGAAAAACTGTTTTTT.

This clonotype was counted between two and nine times. The chain links TRBV2 to TRBJ2-2; D is unclear. Germline CDR1 SNHLY, CDR2 FYNNEI. The CDR3 runs 14 residues. V shed 7 bases and J shed 2 bases, with 11 bases lying between them. The CDR3 protein is CASTLESNTGELFF. The CDR3 DNA follows: TGTGCCAGCACTCTGGAAAGCAACACCGGGGAGCTGTTTTTT.

A remark on this clonotype: One end of the junction varies from germline; a read error may be responsible. The rearrangement links TRBV27 to TRBJ1-5, with TRBD1 matching over 9 bases. This CDR3 contains 15 residues. Germline values: CDR1 MNHEY, CDR2 SMNVEV (reference sequence). The CDR3 region is CTSSGTGMDHQPQHF. The CDR3 DNA is TGTACCAGCAGCGGGACAGGGATGGATCATCAGCCCCAGCATTTT.

In its sample, this clonotype was seen many times. V is TRBV27 and J is TRBJ2-1; 7 bases line up with TRBD2. Germline CDR1 is MNHEY and CDR2 is SMNVEV (reference sequence). The CDR3 covers 13 residues. The V and J ends lost 3 bases and 6 bases, in that order; junction bases with no gene match: 2. The chain's CDR3 is CASSLGGINEQFF. The DNA for the CDR3 is TGTGCCAGCAGTTTGGGAGGGATCAATGAGCAGTTCTTC.